These 27 T cell receptor beta chains share one sample of origin, sequenced in a study of T cell repertoires in cytomegalovirus infection. TCRdb re-derived calls from the reads in MiXCR, one entry per CDR3 protein. This table has hundreds of thousands of distinct CDR3 sequences, 15% to 20% appearing once. Sample: PBMCs. Source of these receptors: a human donor in good health (CMV status not recorded). Some clones in this sample may be carry-over from other donors' samples.

This clonotype was observed at least ten times. The chain combines TRBV7-2 with TRBJ1-6; 8 bases fit TRBD1. CDR3 length: 17 residues. CDR1 and CDR2 from the germline V gene are SGHTA and FQGNSA. J lost 0 bases, V lost 3 bases, and 4 bases had no gene match. The CDR3 loop reads CASSFLQGASYNSPLHF. The DNA of the CDR3 is TGTGCCAGCAGCTTTCTTCAGGGGGCCTCCTATAATTCACCCCTCCACTTT.

In this sample, this clonotype turned up many times. The rearrangement links TRBV7-9 to TRBJ1-6, with 10 positions matching TRBD1. Germline-derived CDR1 and CDR2 are SEHNR and FQNEAQ (reference sequence). After removal of 10 bases from V and 9 bases from J, the junction contained 9 bases not matched to a gene. The CDR3 sequence is 14 residues long. CDR3 sequence: CATTYGDRGSPLHF. In nucleotides, the CDR3 is TGTGCCACGACCTACGGGGACAGGGGTTCACCCCTCCACTTT. Complete variable domain (other parts from reference TRBV7-9 and TRBJ1-6): DTGVSQNPRHKITKRGQNVTFRCDPISEHNRLYWYRQTLGQGPEFLTYFQNEAQLEKSRLLSDRFSAERPKGSFSTLEIQRTEQGDSAMYLCATTYGDRGSPLHFGNGTRLTVT.

The chain joins TRBV19 to TRBJ2-5; possible D gene TRBD1, 6 bases. The germline V gene encodes CDR1 LNHDA and CDR2 SQIVND (reference sequence). Deletions cut 5 bases from V and 5 bases from J, with 12 bases between. This CDR3 is built from 13 residues. CDR3 region: CASSRNRDETQYF. As DNA, the CDR3 is TGTGCCAGTAGTCGCAACAGGGATGAGACCCAGTACTTC.

This clonotype turned up a few times. A much bigger clone sits one base away, suggesting this may be a read error. The V and J genes are TRBV7-2 and TRBJ1-1; possibly TRBD1 for D (5 bases). V was trimmed by 5 bases and J by 6 bases, leaving 10 bases between them. Germline CDR1 is SGHTA and CDR2 is FQGNSA. CDR3 length: 12 amino acids. CDR3 in amino acids: CASSPGTPEAFF. In nucleotides, the CDR3 is TGTGCCAGCAGCCCCGGGACCCCTGAAGCTTTCTTT.

This clonotype was detected many times. V is TRBV6-5 and J is TRBJ2-7; D not resolved. The CDR3 totals 15 residues. Trimming stripped 0 bases from V and 1 base from J, with 10 bases between. The V gene's germline CDR1 is MNHEY and CDR2 SVGAGI. This CDR3 reads CASSYSTGSSYEQYF. CDR3 DNA sequence: TGTGCCAGCAGTTACTCGACCGGCAGTTCCTACGAGCAGTACTTC.

This clonotype was recorded many times. The gene calls are TRBV5-6 and TRBJ1-6, with a possible D match to TRBD1 (6 bases). The CDR3 loop spans 16 amino acids. Germline CDR1 SGHDT, CDR2 YYEEEE. Trimming stripped 0 bases from V and 4 bases from J, with 11 bases between. Written as DNA, the CDR3 is TGTGCCAGCAGCTTGGGAGGACAGATTTATAATTCACCCCTCCACTTT. Translated, it gives CASSLGGQIYNSPLHF.

This clonotype appeared many times. The rearrangement joins TRBV7-8 to TRBJ2-3; D is perhaps TRBD2 (6 bases). V lost 3 bases and J lost 1, with 14 bases in between. Germline CDR1 and CDR2: SGHVS and FQNEAQ. This CDR3 spans 16 amino acids. Written as DNA, the CDR3 is TGTGCCAGCAGCTTGGTAGGAGGGCTTGGCACAGATACGCAGTATTTT. As protein: CASSLVGGLGTDTQYF.

The chain recombines TRBV29-1 with TRBJ2-5; D gene uncertain. V gave up 6 bases and J gave up 5 bases, with 22 bases separating them. CDR1 and CDR2 from the germline V gene are SQVTM and ANQGSEA. The CDR3 has 15 residues. Here the CDR3 DNA reads TGCAGCGTGCGAACCGACCCCACAAACGGGGAGACCCAGTACTTC. It is translated as CSVRTDPTNGETQYF.

The rearrangement links TRBV20-1 to TRBJ1-1; a weak D match, TRBD1 (6 bases). V was pared by 6 bases and J by 2 bases, with 13 bases between. The CDR3 loop spans 13 amino acids. The V gene's germline CDR1 is DFQATT and CDR2 SNEGSKA (reference sequence). This CDR3 is CSAVTGRNTEAFF. DNA for the CDR3: TGCAGTGCGGTCACAGGGCGCAACACTGAAGCTTTCTTT.

This chain links TRBV6-6 with TRBJ2-3; maybe TRBD1 (5 bases). CDR1 is MNHNY, CDR2 SVGAGI, per germline (reference sequence). V shed 6 bases and J shed 0 bases, with 10 bases lying between them. The CDR3 loop spans 14 amino acids. CDR3 DNA sequence: TGTGCCAGCAGAGTCAGGGTGAGCACAGATACGCAGTATTTT. Translated: CASRVRVSTDTQYF.

This clonotype has more than one count but fewer than ten. V and J are TRBV6-1 and TRBJ1-3, with D possibly TRBD1 on 5 matching bases. This CDR3 region has 14 residues. Trimming took 5 bases from V and 3 from J, leaving 11 bases between them. The germline gives CDR1 MNHNS, CDR2 SASEGT. The CDR3 is CASSTPGRGNTIYF. CDR3 DNA sequence: TGTGCCAGCAGTACGCCGGGACGTGGAAACACCATATATTTT.

This clonotype was seen more than once but under ten times. The rearrangement links TRBV7-9 to TRBJ2-4, with 8 bases matching TRBD2. The V and J ends lost 5 bases and 0 bases, in that order; junction bases with no gene match: 9. The germline CDR1 and CDR2 sequences are SEHNR and FQNEAQ (reference sequence). The CDR3 runs to 17 residues. CDR3 nucleotide sequence: TGTGCCAGCAGCGTGGCGGCGGGGGGACTAGCCAAAAACATTCAGTACTTC. This codes for CASSVAAGGLAKNIQYF.

The table lists this clonotype with many counts. The chain combines TRBV6-1 with TRBJ2-7; a weak D match, TRBD1 (6 bases). Trimming pared 6 bases from V and 0 bases from J, leaving 15 bases between. The CDR3 runs 15 residues. Per the germline V gene, CDR1 is MNHNS and CDR2 is SASEGT. The CDR3 protein is CASRGGDTNSYEQYF. CDR3 DNA: TGTGCCAGCAGGGGTGGGGACACAAACTCCTACGAGCAGTACTTC.

This clonotype was detected many times. The chain has TRBV7-2 and TRBJ1-2; TRBD1 matches at 8 bases. Germline lookup yields CDR1 SGHTA and CDR2 FQGNSA. The ends lost 5 bases at V and 7 bases at J; junction bases unmatched: 6. The CDR3 spans 13 residues. Here the CDR3 reads CASSPGTGSGYTF. CDR3 DNA sequence: TGTGCCAGCAGCCCTGGGACAGGCTCTGGCTACACCTTC.

The chain links TRBV15 to TRBJ1-4; TRBD1 is a possible D gene (5 bases). The CDR3 has 14 amino acids. Per germline, CDR1 LNHNV and CDR2 YYDKDF (reference sequence). The V end was cut by 3 bases, the J end by 8 bases, with 13 bases between. CDR3 in DNA: TGTGCCACCAGCAGGGACACTTTTGGGGAAAAACTGTTTTTT. This encodes CATSRDTFGEKLFF. Full variable domain (remainder filled in from reference TRBV15 and TRBJ1-4): DAMVIQNPRYQVTQFGKPVTLSCSQTLNHNVMYWYQQKSSQAPKLLFHYYDKDFNNEADTPDNFQSRRPNTSFCFLDIRSPGLGDTAMYLCATSRDTFGEKLFFGSGTQLSVL.

This clonotype has only a few counts. The V call is TRBV6-2 or TRBV6-3, the J call TRBJ2-1; tentatively, D is TRBD2 (6 bases). Germline CDR1 and CDR2: MNHEY and SVGEGT. This CDR3 has 16 residues. The V end was cut by 6 bases, the J end by 4 bases, with 19 bases between. The CDR3 is CASSRNIGTLYNEQFF. The CDR3 region has the DNA TGTGCCAGCAGCAGAAATATAGGGACTCTATACAATGAGCAGTTCTTC.

This clonotype was detected once. The V and J genes are TRBV10-3 and TRBJ2-5; the D is unclear. Trimming shortened V by 1 base and J by 5 bases, and 8 bases separated the two germline ends. Germline V gene lookup returns CDR1 ENHRY and CDR2 SYGVKD. The CDR3 loop spans 13 amino acids. The CDR3 bases are TGTGCCATCAGTGAGTTAGCCCGGGAGACCCAGTACTTC. This sequence encodes CAISELARETQYF.

In its sample, this clonotype was seen many times. V usage is TRBV7-2 and J usage is TRBJ2-7; TRBD2 aligns across 11 bases. Germline trimming cut 5 bases from V and 6 bases from J; bases unmatched to any gene: 9. Germline CDR1 SGHTA, CDR2 FQGNSA. The CDR3 is made up of 15 amino acids. This CDR3 is CASSIVAGGTGEQYF. In nucleotides, the CDR3 is TGTGCCAGCAGCATCGTAGCGGGGGGGACGGGCGAGCAGTACTTC.

The chain employs TRBV6-6 and TRBJ1-1; D possibly corresponds to TRBD1 (6 bases). The germline V gene has CDR1 MNHNY and CDR2 SVGAGI (reference sequence). V gave up 2 bases and J gave up 5 bases, with 15 bases separating them. The CDR3 length is 15 residues. The CDR3 bases are TGTGCCAGCAGTTACGAGGGGGGGGCCCGAACTGAAGCTTTCTTT. Translating gives CASSYEGGARTEAFF.

In this sample, this clonotype turned up a few times. This sequence joins TRBV29-1 and TRBJ2-2, with no clear D. Looked up from germline, CDR1 is SQVTM and CDR2 is ANQGSEA. Deletions cut 2 bases from V and 2 bases from J, with 6 bases between. The CDR3 is 13 residues long. CDR3 coding DNA: TGCAGCGTTGAACCAGCTAACACCGGGGAGCTGTTTTTT. Translation gives CSVEPANTGELFF.

This clonotype was recorded a few times. The chain employs TRBV18 and TRBJ2-2, with a weak D call TRBD1 (7 bases). CDR1 is KGHSH and CDR2 is LQKENI in the germline V gene. Trimming cost V 1 base and J 4 bases, with 10 bases left between them. CDR3 length: 15 amino acids. The CDR3 region has the DNA TGTGCCAGCTCACCACGGAGGGACAGCACCGGGGAGCTGTTTTTT. This translates into CASSPRRDSTGELFF.

This clonotype came up a few times. The chain employs TRBV10-3 and TRBJ2-7, with 10 bases that match TRBD1. The CDR3 runs to 14 residues. Trimming cost V 5 bases and J 3 bases; bases outside gene matches: 4. CDR1 and CDR2 from the germline V gene are ENHRY and SYGVKD. As DNA, the CDR3 is TGTGCCATCAGTCACGGGACAGGGGTCTACGAGCAGTACTTC. Its translation is CAISHGTGVYEQYF.

This clonotype was counted at least ten times. The gene calls are TRBV12-3 or TRBV12-4 and TRBJ2-7, with TRBD2 matching over 15 bases. There are 18 residues in the CDR3. After removal of 8 bases from V and 0 bases from J, the junction contained 11 bases not matched to a gene. In DNA form, the CDR3 reads TGTGCCAGCCGGAAGATGGGACTAGCGGGGGGAATCTCCTACGAGCAGTACTTC. This translates into CASRKMGLAGGISYEQYF.

The V call is TRBV4-2, the J call TRBJ1-5, with a possible D match to TRBD1 (5 bases). Trimming took off 0 bases at V and 2 bases at J, with 20 bases between the two ends. Germline lookup yields CDR1 LGHNA and CDR2 YNFKEQ. The CDR3 has 19 amino acids. CDR3 sequence reads: CASSQDSGVGFDGNQPQHF. CDR3 DNA: TGTGCCAGCAGCCAAGATTCGGGGGTGGGGTTCGATGGCAATCAGCCCCAGCATTTT.

This clonotype has ten or more counts. The junction does not match germline at one end; this may be a read error. This rearrangement joins TRBV7-2 to TRBJ2-5; D possibly corresponds to TRBD1 (6 bases). CDR1 is SGHTA and CDR2 is FQGNSA in the germline V gene. The CDR3 runs 12 residues. This chain's CDR3 is CASSLVGAGVNF. CDR3 nucleotide sequence: TGTGCCAGCAGCTTAGTTGGGGCAGGGGTGAACTTC.

Turning to this clonotype: Possible read error: a much larger clone is one base away. This chain joins TRBV11-2 and TRBJ2-5, with D possibly TRBD1 on 6 matching bases. This CDR3 comprises 16 residues. Germline CDR1 and CDR2: SGHAT and FQNNGV. DNA of the CDR3: TGTGCCAACAGCTTAGTAGAGCTGCGAGGGGGAGAGACCCAGTACTTC. Protein product: CANSLVELRGGETQYF.

The chain recombines TRBV5-4 with TRBJ2-3, with 16 bases that match TRBD2. The CDR3 has 19 amino acids. Germline values: CDR1 SGHNT, CDR2 YYREEE (reference sequence). The ends lost 3 bases at V and 0 bases at J; junction bases unmatched: 7. The CDR3 region has the DNA TGTGCCAGCAGCTCGGGACTAGCGGGGGGGGCCCCTAGCACAGATACGCAGTATTTT. It yields the protein CASSSGLAGGAPSTDTQYF.